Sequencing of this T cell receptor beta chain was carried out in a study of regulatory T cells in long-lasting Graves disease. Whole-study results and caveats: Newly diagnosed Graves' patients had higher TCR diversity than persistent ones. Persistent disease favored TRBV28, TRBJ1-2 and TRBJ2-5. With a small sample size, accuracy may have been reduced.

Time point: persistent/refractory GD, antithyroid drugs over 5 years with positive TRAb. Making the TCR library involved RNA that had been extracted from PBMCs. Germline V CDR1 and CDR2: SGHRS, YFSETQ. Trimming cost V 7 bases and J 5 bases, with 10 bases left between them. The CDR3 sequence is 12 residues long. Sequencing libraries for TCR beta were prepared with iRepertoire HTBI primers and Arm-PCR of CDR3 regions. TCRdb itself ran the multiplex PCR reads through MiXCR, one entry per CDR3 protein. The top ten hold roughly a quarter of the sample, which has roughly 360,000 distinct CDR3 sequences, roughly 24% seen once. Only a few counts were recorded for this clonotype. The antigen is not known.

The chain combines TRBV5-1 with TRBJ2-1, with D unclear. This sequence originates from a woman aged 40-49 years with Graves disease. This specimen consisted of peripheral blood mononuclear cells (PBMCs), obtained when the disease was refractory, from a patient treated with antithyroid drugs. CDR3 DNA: TGCGCCAGCCATACTGGGCACAATGAGCAGTTCTTC. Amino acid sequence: CASHTGHNEQFF.